This TCR beta chain was documented in a study of T cells in Graves' hyperthyroidism and ophthalmopathy. Study results and caveats: Most thyroid clonotypes expanded above 0.001 were also detected in blood.

Ophthalmopathy patients all had a Clinical Activity Score of at least 3, a NOSPECS grade of at least 4 and disease under 3 months old. Diagnoses were made from clinical symptoms, serum measures (thyroxine and TRAb), thyroid ultrasound and orbital computed tomography. Researchers took RNA transcripts and amplified the TCR beta CDR3 regions from them. TCR CDR3 regions were first amplified by RT-PCR with HTBI primers. TCRdb used MiXCR to reprocess the multiplex PCR reads, holding one entry per CDR3 protein. Found here are fewer than 650,000 distinct CDR3 sequences, approximately 14% of them singletons; the top ten hold approximately 6.4%. This clonotype was detected ten times or more. The antigen remains unidentified. Germline V gives CDR1 KGHSH, CDR2 LQKENI. The V gene lost 2 bases and the J gene lost 8 bases, with 15 bases spanning the gap. The CDR3 sequence is 14 residues long.

This TCR was sampled from a woman aged 18-29 years with Graves' ophthalmopathy. The specimen was blood. The chain is built from TRBV18 and TRBJ1-2; maybe TRBD1 (5 bases). The CDR3 sequence is CASSPNEGREGYTF. For the CDR3, the DNA is TGTGCCAGCTCACCAAATGAGGGGCGCGAGGGCTACACCTTC.